The rows below give T cell receptor beta chains drawn from one sample of a study of CD8+ T cells in alopecia areata. Profiling relied on immunoSEQ multiplex PCR, and the TCRdb table lists in-frame clones only, not all of them. The sample holds more than 95,000 clones, 35% to 40% seen once. Sequencing was done on a sample of CD4+ T cells sorted from blood. All receptors come from a human donor with alopecia areata. CDR3s include the opening cysteine and the closing phenylalanine or tryptophan. A D gene is named only where the DNA matches it firmly. Part of the rows lack a size; the others show once, few, many or a class for expanded clones.

TRBJ2-5 14 . . TRBV7-2 CASSYRTLKETQYF TGTGCCAGCAGCTACCGAACGCTGAAAGAGACCCAGTACTTC
TRBJ1-1 13 few . TRBV30 CARTRQYDTEAFF TGTGCCCGGACAAGACAGTATGACACTGAAGCTTTCTTT
TRBJ2-2 16 few . TRBV7-3 CASSLTSARGTGELFF TGTGCCAGCAGCTTAACCTCGGCGCGGGGCACCGGGGAGCTGTTTTTT
TRBJ1-1 12 . . TRBV29-1 CSVSSWVTEAFF TGCAGCGTTTCTTCATGGGTTACTGAAGCTTTCTTT
TRBJ2-2 15 few . TRBV5-6 CASSFGQRDTGELFF TGTGCCAGCAGCTTCGGACAGCGGGACACCGGGGAGCTGTTTTTT
TRBJ1-1 13 few TRBD1 TRBV29-1 CSVRGLSDTEAFF TGCAGCGTTAGGGGGCTTTCTGACACTGAAGCTTTCTTT
TRBJ2-2 12 few . TRBV28 CASSLRVGELFF TGTGCCAGCAGTTTGAGGGTCGGGGAGCTGTTTTTT
TRBJ2-1 14 few . TRBV7-9 CASSARDLDNEQFF TGTGCCAGCAGCGCCCGGGACCTAGACAATGAGCAGTTCTTC
TRBJ2-1 15 . TRBD2 TRBV5-1 CASSITSGVYNEQFF TGCGCCAGCAGCATAACTAGCGGGGTTTACAATGAGCAGTTCTTC
TRBJ2-3 11 . . TRBV29-1 CSSRGTDTQYF TGCAGCTCGCGGGGCACAGATACGCAGTATTTT
TRBJ1-2 16 . . TRBV14 CASSQELGGFNYGYTF TGTGCCAGCAGCCAAGAATTAGGAGGGTTTAACTATGGCTACACCTTC
TRBJ2-7 17 . . TRBV7-2 CASSFGRRALQRYEQYF TGTGCCAGCAGCTTTGGAAGGAGAGCGCTTCAGAGATACGAGCAGTACTTC
TRBJ2-6 14 . TRBD1 TRBV7-9 CASSPGQGGNVLTF TGTGCCAGCAGCCCTGGACAGGGGGGCAACGTCCTGACTTTC
TRBJ2-7 14 . . TRBV29-1 CSVGGVGSLDEQYF TGCAGCGTTGGGGGGGTCGGCAGTCTCGACGAGCAGTACTTC
TRBJ1-1 15 . . TRBV5-1 CASSFVEGLNTEAFF TGCGCCAGCAGCTTCGTTGAGGGTTTGAACACTGAAGCTTTCTTT
TRBJ2-7 13 . . TRBV6-5 CASRLGLSYEQYF TGTGCCAGCAGGCTCGGGCTTTCCTACGAGCAGTACTTC
TRBJ2-7 15 . . TRBV4-3 CASSQDPQTLYEQYF TGCGCCAGCAGCCAAGATCCACAGACGCTCTACGAGCAGTACTTC
TRBJ1-1 13 . . TRBV7-3 CASSSFKNTEAFF TGTGCCAGCAGCTCCTTCAAGAACACTGAAGCTTTCTTT
TRBJ1-2 17 few . TRBV29-1 CSVQKQQGRAGNYGYTF TGCAGCGTTCAGAAGCAGCAGGGACGAGCTGGTAACTATGGCTACACCTTC
TRBJ2-7 14 . . TRBV30 CAWSDGRFSYEQYF TGTGCCTGGAGTGACGGGAGATTTTCCTACGAGCAGTACTTC
TRBJ2-7 12 few . TRBV28 CASSLQSYEQYF TGTGCCAGCAGTTTACAGTCCTACGAGCAGTACTTC
TRBJ1-1 14 . . TRBV29-1 CSVARNNANTEAFF TGCAGCGTTGCCCGCAATAACGCGAACACTGAAGCTTTCTTT
TRBJ2-7 15 . TRBD1 TRBV9 CASAGGDRTPYEQYF TGTGCCAGCGCTGGCGGGGACAGGACTCCCTACGAGCAGTACTTC
TRBJ2-5 15 few . TRBV28 CASSLLLFQGETQYF TGTGCCAGCAGTTTACTCCTTTTTCAAGGAGAGACCCAGTACTTC
TRBJ1-5 13 few . TRBV2 CASSVQLNQPQHF TGTGCCAGCAGTGTACAGTTAAATCAGCCCCAGCATTTT
TRBJ2-7 14 . . TRBV7-2 CASSLTAGVYEQYF TGTGCCAGCAGCTTAACGGCAGGGGTCTACGAGCAGTACTTC
TRBJ2-1 10 few . TRBV20-1 CRAPENEQFF TGCAGGGCACCAGAGAATGAGCAGTTCTTC
TRBJ2-3 14 few TRBD1 TRBV5-1 CASRDGQATDTQYF TGCGCCAGCAGAGATGGACAGGCCACAGATACGCAGTATTTT
TRBJ1-1 11 . . TRBV20-1 CSASRRTEAFF TGCAGTGCTTCAAGGAGGACTGAAGCTTTCTTT
TRBJ1-1 14 . . TRBV7-8 CASSPDRMNTEAFF TGTGCCAGCAGCCCCGACAGGATGAACACTGAAGCTTTCTTT
TRBJ2-2 14 . . TRBV29-1 CSVISRTNTGELFF TGCAGCGTAATCAGTCGAACGAACACCGGGGAGCTGTTTTTT
TRBJ2-1 10 . . TRBV20-1 CSPKDNEQFF TGCAGCCCCAAAGACAATGAGCAGTTCTTC
TRBJ1-5 14 . . TRBV23-1 CASSPLILYQPQHF TGCGCCAGCAGTCCTCTAATTCTTTATCAGCCCCAGCATTTT
TRBJ2-3 12 . . TRBV7-2 CASRQSTDTQYF TGTGCCAGCAGACAGAGCACAGATACGCAGTATTTT
TRBJ1-2 11 few . TRBV29-1 CSVKSQGHRAF TGCAGCGTTAAATCGCAGGGCCACCGCGCCTTC
TRBJ2-7 18 . . TRBV5-1 CASSLASVDGLYTYEQYF TGCGCCAGCAGCTTGGCTTCAGTCGATGGGTTATATACCTACGAGCAGTACTTC
TRBJ2-5 13 . TRBD2 TRBV6-4 CASSGLAMKTQYF TGTGCCAGCAGTGGACTAGCGATGAAGACCCAGTACTTC
TRBJ1-1 13 . . TRBV14 CASSQGVNTEAFF TGTGCCAGCAGCCAGGGAGTGAACACTGAAGCTTTCTTT
TRBJ1-4 10 . . TRBV20-1 CSAYEEKLFF TGCAGTGCTTACGAGGAAAAACTGTTTTTT
TRBJ2-2 15 . TRBD1 TRBV4-3 CASSSQGANTGELFF TGCGCCAGCAGCTCACAGGGGGCGAACACCGGGGAGCTGTTTTTT
TRBJ2-7 15 . . TRBV4-3 CASSQRHRADYEQYF TGCGCCAGCAGCCAGCGACACCGCGCGGACTACGAGCAGTACTTC
TRBJ1-4 16 . . TRBV5-1 CASSLSVLRSNEKLFF TGCGCCAGCAGCTTGTCGGTCCTCAGATCTAATGAAAAACTGTTTTTT
TRBJ2-7 15 once . TRBV7-2 CASSSQGPFDYEQYF TGTGCCAGCAGCTCCCAAGGACCTTTTGACTACGAGCAGTACTTC
TRBJ2-7 12 . . TRBV29-1 CSVQDSYYEQYF TGCAGCGTCCAGGACAGTTACTACGAGCAGTACTTC
TRBJ2-5 12 . . TRBV29-1 CSLYRVGETQYF TGCAGCTTATACAGGGTAGGCGAGACCCAGTACTTC
TRBJ2-7 14 few . TRBV30 CAWSLRTVKYEQYF TGTGCCTGGAGTCTCCGGACAGTGAAGTACGAGCAGTACTTC
TRBJ2-7 13 once TRBD2 TRBV7-2 CASSTSVRYEQYF TGTGCCAGCAGCACTAGCGTACGCTACGAGCAGTACTTC
TRBJ2-5 14 . . TRBV7-9 CASSFSGMGETQYF TGTGCCAGCAGCTTTAGCGGTATGGGAGAGACCCAGTACTTC
TRBJ2-7 15 . TRBD2 TRBV10-3 CAISEVAGATYEQYF TGTGCCATCAGTGAGGTAGCGGGGGCTACCTACGAGCAGTACTTC
TRBJ2-1 11 few . TRBV20-1 CSARPGGEQFF TGCAGTGCAAGACCTGGCGGGGAGCAGTTCTTC
TRBJ2-1 11 . . TRBV29-1 CSVNIYNEQFF TGCAGCGTCAATATCTACAATGAGCAGTTCTTC
TRBJ2-1 16 . TRBD2 TRBV7-2 CASSFPGLATHNEQFF TGTGCCAGCAGCTTCCCTGGACTAGCGACCCACAATGAGCAGTTCTTC
TRBJ1-2 15 . . TRBV14 CASSPRTAANYGYTF TGTGCCAGCAGCCCACGGACAGCAGCTAACTATGGCTACACCTTC
TRBJ2-1 15 . TRBD2 TRBV7-9 CASSSLAGAYNEQFF TGTGCCAGCAGTTCCCTAGCGGGAGCATACAATGAGCAGTTCTTC
TRBJ2-3 11 few . TRBV28 CASSSRIPQYF TGTGCCAGCAGTAGCCGGATCCCGCAGTATTTT
TRBJ2-3 14 . . TRBV6-6 CASSYSGPRGVQYF TGTGCCAGCAGTTATTCAGGGCCCAGGGGTGTGCAGTATTTT
TRBJ2-4 15 few TRBD2 TRBV29-1 CSVDTLAGGKNIQYF TGCAGCGTTGACACCCTAGCGGGAGGCAAAAACATTCAGTACTTC
TRBJ2-7 14 . . TRBV11-2 CASSLSRNTYEQYF TGTGCCAGCAGCTTATCACGGAACACCTACGAGCAGTACTTC
TRBJ2-7 12 once . TRBV15 CATSRGADEQYF TGTGCCACCAGCAGAGGAGCCGACGAGCAGTACTTC
TRBJ2-7 11 . . TRBV7-2 CASSPAYEQYF TGTGCCAGCAGCCCTGCCTACGAGCAGTACTTC